The 30 T cell receptor beta chains presented below share a single source sample, sequenced in a study of monozygotic twins with inflammatory bowel disease. For each CDR3 protein, TCRdb gives one entry from its re-call of the 5' RACE reads, without DNA. The sample table includes roughly 330,000 distinct CDR3 sequences. Sequences were obtained from blood. All receptors derive from a human donor with ulcerative colitis or Crohn's disease, or a healthy co-twin of an affected twin (not recorded which).

This sequence joins TRBV24-1 and TRBJ1-2. This CDR3 has 13 amino acids. Germline V gene sequence: CDR1 KGHDR, CDR2 SFDVKD. The CDR3 protein is CATSDERNYGYTF.

This rearrangement joins TRBV11-2 to TRBJ1-2; TCRdb's D call of TRBD1 is untestable without DNA. The CDR3 runs to 14 residues. Germline values: CDR1 SGHAT, CDR2 FQNNGV. The CDR3 region is CASSPISGPYGYTF. The full variable domain, its missing parts supplied by reference TRBV11-2 and TRBJ1-2, is EAGVAQSPRYKIIEKRQSVAFWCNPISGHATLYWYQQILGQGPKLLIQFQNNGVVDDSQLPKDRFSAERLKGVDSTLKIQPAKLEDSAVYLCASSPISGPYGYTFGSGTRLTVV.

J is TRBJ1-6 and V is TRBV5-1. From germline, CDR1 is SGHRS and CDR2 YFSETQ. CDR3 size: 13 residues. CDR3 protein: CASSSQEYSPLHF. The full variable domain, in which reference TRBV5-1 and TRBJ1-6 provide the parts outside the CDR3, is KAGVTQTPRYLIKTRGQQVTLSCSPISGHRSVSWYQQTPGQGLQFLFEYFSETQRNKGNFPGRFSGRQFSNSRSEMNVSTLELGDSALYLCASSSQEYSPLHFGNGTRLTVT.

The chain combines TRBV29-1 with TRBJ1-3; TCRdb's assignment of TRBD1 cannot be checked, as there is no DNA. The CDR3 length is 14 residues. Germline assignment: CDR1 SQVTM and CDR2 ANQGSEA. The CDR3 loop reads CSVTGQIAGNTIYF.

This chain connects TRBV10-3 to TRBJ2-1; TCRdb gives TRBD1 as the D gene, but with no DNA this cannot be confirmed. Germline V gene data show CDR1 as ENHRY and CDR2 as SYGVKD. CDR3 length: 13 residues. The CDR3 loop is CAIRGQGNNEQFF.

The chain couples TRBV4-1 to TRBJ1-1; the D call of TRBD1 rests on TCRdb alone, since no DNA is present to check it. The CDR3 covers 14 residues. CDR1 is MGHRA, CDR2 YSYEKL, per germline. The CDR3 spells CASSQGTEASEAFF.

The chain employs TRBV5-1 and TRBJ2-1; TCRdb's D call, TRBD2, is unchecked because there is no DNA. The germline V gene encodes CDR1 SGHRS and CDR2 YFSETQ. The CDR3 is made up of 16 amino acids. CDR3 sequence: CASSSSGTSIHNEQFF.

The chain carries TRBV20-1 and TRBJ2-1; TCRdb returns TRBD2, unconfirmable since there is no DNA. The germline CDR1 and CDR2 sequences are DFQATT and SNEGSKA (reference sequence). This CDR3 contains 14 residues. CDR3 protein: CSAGRAGGYNEQFF.

This chain links TRBV14 with TRBJ1-6. The CDR3 extends over 14 amino acids. CDR1 and CDR2 from the germline V gene are SGHDN and FVKESK. The CDR3 spells CASSSFRNNSPLHF.

The rearrangement uses TRBV11-3 and TRBJ2-1; the D gene TCRdb calls, TRBD1, cannot be checked with no DNA. The CDR3 is 14 residues long. Germline CDR1 and CDR2: SGHNT and YENEEA. The CDR3: CASSLDTGAGEQFF.

The chain recombines TRBV29-1 with TRBJ2-5; the D call of TRBD1 rests on TCRdb alone, since no DNA is present to check it. The CDR3 spans 14 residues. Germline CDR1 SQVTM, CDR2 ANQGSEA. CDR3 residues: CSVAGTLTWETQYF. Complete variable domain (other parts from reference TRBV29-1 and TRBJ2-5): SAVISQKPSRDICQRGTSLTIQCQVDSQVTMMFWYRQQPGQSLTLIATANQGSEATYESGFVIDKFPISRPNLTFSTLTVSNMSPEDSSIYLCSVAGTLTWETQYFGPGTRLLVL.

The gene calls are TRBV4-1 and TRBJ2-3; TCRdb returns TRBD2, unconfirmable since there is no DNA. The CDR3 is made up of 17 amino acids. The germline CDR1 and CDR2 sequences are MGHRA and YSYEKL. CDR3 sequence reads: CASSQDMAVRATDTQYF.

This rearrangement joins TRBV3-1 to TRBJ2-5; TCRdb's D call, TRBD2, is unchecked because there is no DNA. Germline V gene data show CDR1 as LGHDT and CDR2 as YNNKEL (reference sequence). CDR3 length: 15 amino acids. CDR3: CASSQWEGGQETQYF.

The chain uses TRBV5-1 and TRBJ2-3; TCRdb proposes TRBD1, but this gene call is untestable without DNA. CDR1 is SGHRS, CDR2 YFSETQ, per germline. The CDR3 sequence is 16 residues long. This chain's CDR3 is CASSLGGWSGTDTQYF.

Here the CDR3 reads CAWSVRPGVNSPLHF. The V gene is TRBV30, the J gene TRBJ1-6; the D call from TCRdb, TRBD1, cannot be confirmed without DNA. Germline-derived CDR1 and CDR2 are GTSNPN and SVGIG (reference sequence). The length of the CDR3 is 15 residues.

This rearrangement joins TRBV4-1 to TRBJ1-2. There are 17 residues in the CDR3. Germline V gene data show CDR1 as MGHRA and CDR2 as YSYEKL. The CDR3 reads CASSPLGRGIANYGYTF.

This chain uses TRBV5-5 with TRBJ1-5; no DNA is available, so the TRBD1 call from TCRdb remains unchecked. This CDR3 region has 15 residues. CDR1 is SGHKS, CDR2 YYEKEE, per germline (reference sequence). This CDR3 is CASSLVTGGTQPQHF.

The rearrangement uses TRBV7-8 and TRBJ2-3. There are 14 residues in the CDR3. Germline lookup yields CDR1 SGHVS and CDR2 FQNEAQ. CDR3 sequence reads: CASSSVTGTDTQYF.

This chain uses TRBV7-8 with TRBJ2-7; TCRdb designates TRBD1, a call that cannot be tested without DNA. CDR1 and CDR2 (germline): SGHVS, FQNEAQ. The CDR3 consists of 16 residues. CDR3 protein: CASTLVPGQLSYEQYF.

This sequence joins TRBV20-1 and TRBJ2-1; the D gene TCRdb calls, TRBD1, cannot be checked with no DNA. The germline V gene has CDR1 DFQATT and CDR2 SNEGSKA (reference sequence). This CDR3 comprises 15 residues. The CDR3 loop reads CSANSPRTALNEQFF.

This chain connects TRBV5-1 to TRBJ2-5. This CDR3 spans 12 amino acids. Per the germline V gene, CDR1 is SGHRS and CDR2 is YFSETQ. The CDR3 loop is CASSHLQETQYF.

CDR3 region: CSARPYRAGPGRDNEQFF. The rearrangement uses TRBV20-1 and TRBJ2-1; TCRdb returns TRBD2, unconfirmable since there is no DNA. This CDR3 is 18 amino acids long. Germline CDR1 and CDR2: DFQATT and SNEGSKA (reference sequence).

The genes are TRBV12-3 or TRBV12-4 and TRBJ1-6. This CDR3 is built from 15 residues. The CDR3 sequence is CASSLDSARGSPLHF.

The chain's CDR3 is CASSSGMRDTQYF. The chain is built from TRBV11-2 and TRBJ2-3; the D call of TRBD1 rests on TCRdb alone, since no DNA is present to check it. The CDR3 sequence is 13 residues long. Per germline, CDR1 SGHAT and CDR2 FQNNGV.

This chain connects TRBV11-2 to TRBJ2-2; TCRdb names TRBD2, which stays unverified in the absence of DNA. The CDR3 contains 18 residues. The germline V gene encodes CDR1 SGHAT and CDR2 FQNNGV. The CDR3 loop is CASSFYGTSRGNTGELFF.

This chain connects TRBV5-1 to TRBJ2-7; TCRdb's D call of TRBD2 is untestable without DNA. Germline CDR1 reads SGHRS; CDR2 reads YFSETQ. This CDR3 is 15 amino acids long. CDR3 protein: CASSLVSGGINEQYF.

This sequence joins TRBV12-3 or TRBV12-4 and TRBJ2-7; without DNA, the TCRdb call of TRBD1 cannot be checked. The CDR3 runs to 15 residues. The CDR3 here is CASSPTGVLTYEQYF.

The chain links TRBV10-3 to TRBJ1-5; TCRdb returns TRBD1, unconfirmable since there is no DNA. Germline-derived CDR1 and CDR2 are ENHRY and SYGVKD. The CDR3 length is 14 residues. The CDR3 spells CAISAQGAGQPQHF.

The chain's CDR3 is CATSDPRGVREQFF. The chain joins TRBV24-1 to TRBJ2-1; TCRdb designates TRBD2, a call that cannot be tested without DNA. Germline V gives CDR1 KGHDR, CDR2 SFDVKD. This CDR3 has 14 residues.

The chain carries TRBV6-1 and TRBJ2-7; TCRdb calls TRBD1, which cannot be checked without DNA. The CDR3 loop spans 15 amino acids. From germline, CDR1 is MNHNS and CDR2 SASEGT. The CDR3 sequence is CASSVTGINSGEQYF.